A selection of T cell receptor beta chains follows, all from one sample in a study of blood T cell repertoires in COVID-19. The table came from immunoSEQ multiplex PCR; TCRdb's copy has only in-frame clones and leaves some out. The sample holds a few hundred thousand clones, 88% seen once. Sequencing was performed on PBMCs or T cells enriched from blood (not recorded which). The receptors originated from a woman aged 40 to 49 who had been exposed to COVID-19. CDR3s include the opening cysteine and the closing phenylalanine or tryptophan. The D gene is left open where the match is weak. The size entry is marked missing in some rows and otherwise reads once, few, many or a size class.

CDR3 protein: CASSQDIPGSTTDTQYF
CDR3 DNA: TGCGCCAGCAGCCAAGATATTCCGGGTTCCACCACAGATACGCAGTATTTT
V gene: TRBV4-3
D gene: NA
clone size: NA
J gene: TRBJ2-3

CDR3 protein: CASTFTGGGSPLHF
CDR3 DNA: TGTGCCAGTACTTTCACAGGGGGCGGTTCACCCCTCCACTTT
V gene: TRBV19
D gene: TRBD1
clone size: NA
J gene: TRBJ1-6

CDR3 protein: CASSQTTGGNTIYF
CDR3 DNA: TGTGCCAGCAGCCAGACGACAGGAGGAAACACCATATATTTT
V gene: TRBV3-1/TRBV3-2
D gene: NA
clone size: few
J gene: TRBJ1-3

CDR3 protein: CASSLGQGTDTQYF
CDR3 DNA: TGTGCCAGCAGCTTGGGGCAGGGCACAGATACGCAGTATTTT
V gene: TRBV7-9
D gene: NA
clone size: NA
J gene: TRBJ2-3

CDR3 protein: CASSQSSGVGQPQHF
CDR3 DNA: TGTGCCAGCAGCCAGAGCTCCGGGGTCGGTCAGCCCCAGCATTTT
V gene: TRBV7-2
D gene: NA
clone size: once
J gene: TRBJ1-5

CDR3 protein: CASSWNSRTVFYNSPLHF
CDR3 DNA: TGCGCCAGCAGCTGGAACTCCCGGACAGTATTCTATAATTCACCCCTCCACTTT
V gene: TRBV5-1
D gene: NA
clone size: NA
J gene: TRBJ1-6

CDR3 protein: CASSSINNSPLHF
CDR3 DNA: TGTGCCAGCAGCTCTATTAACAATTCACCCCTCCACTTT
V gene: TRBV14
D gene: NA
clone size: few
J gene: TRBJ1-6

CDR3 protein: CASSVRPGLAGGDTQYF
CDR3 DNA: TGTGCCAGCAGCGTTCGACCGGGACTAGCGGGGGGAGATACGCAGTATTTT
V gene: TRBV9
D gene: TRBD2
clone size: NA
J gene: TRBJ2-3

CDR3 protein: CASSPDYTDTQYF
CDR3 DNA: TGTGCCAGCAGCCCGGACTACACAGATACGCAGTATTTT
V gene: TRBV7-3
D gene: NA
clone size: NA
J gene: TRBJ2-3

CDR3 protein: CASSPSGSSYNEQFF
CDR3 DNA: TGTGCCAGCAGCCCTAGCGGGAGCTCCTACAATGAGCAGTTCTTC
V gene: TRBV7-2
D gene: TRBD2
clone size: NA
J gene: TRBJ2-1

CDR3 protein: CASSKGDDYNEQFF
CDR3 DNA: TGTGCCAGCTCGAAGGGGGACGATTACAATGAGCAGTTCTTC
V gene: TRBV2
D gene: NA
clone size: once
J gene: TRBJ2-1

CDR3 protein: CASSEGQIADAFF
CDR3 DNA: TGTGCCAGCAGTGAAGGGCAGATAGCTGATGCGTTCTTC
V gene: TRBV6-1
D gene: NA
clone size: NA
J gene: TRBJ2-1

CDR3 protein: CASGRRQGTGEQFF
CDR3 DNA: TGTGCCAGCGGCCGGAGACAGGGGACAGGTGAGCAGTTCTTC
V gene: TRBV7-2
D gene: TRBD1
clone size: NA
J gene: TRBJ2-1

CDR3 protein: CASSDTGGEGRGYTF
CDR3 DNA: TGTGCCAGTAGTGATACGGGGGGGGAGGGTCGGGGCTACACCTTC
V gene: TRBV19
D gene: NA
clone size: NA
J gene: TRBJ1-2

CDR3 protein: CASSMPGQPSGANVLTF
CDR3 DNA: TGTGCCAGTAGTATGCCGGGACAGCCCTCTGGGGCCAACGTCCTGACTTTC
V gene: TRBV19
D gene: TRBD1
clone size: NA
J gene: TRBJ2-6

CDR3 protein: CASRQQMNTEAFF
CDR3 DNA: TGTGCCAGCAGACAACAAATGAACACTGAAGCTTTCTTT
V gene: TRBV6-5
D gene: NA
clone size: NA
J gene: TRBJ1-1

CDR3 protein: CASSPAGGTTDTQYF
CDR3 DNA: TGTGCCAGCAGCCCGGCGGGCGGTACCACAGATACGCAGTATTTT
V gene: TRBV7-9
D gene: NA
clone size: NA
J gene: TRBJ2-3

CDR3 protein: CASSPTRTGGYTF
CDR3 DNA: TGTGCCAGCAGCCCCACTAGAACGGGGGGCTACACCTTC
V gene: TRBV11-3
D gene: NA
clone size: NA
J gene: TRBJ1-2

CDR3 protein: CASSAGSPYGYTF
CDR3 DNA: TGTGCCAGCAGTGCAGGGTCCCCCTATGGCTACACCTTC
V gene: TRBV28
D gene: NA
clone size: NA
J gene: TRBJ1-2

CDR3 protein: CASSSRHGQGWGYTF
CDR3 DNA: TGTGCCAGCAGTTCGAGACACGGACAAGGGTGGGGCTACACCTTC
V gene: TRBV6-5
D gene: NA
clone size: once
J gene: TRBJ1-2

CDR3 protein: CASRGRKQGQAYEQYF
CDR3 DNA: TGTGCAAGTCGCGGCCGGAAACAGGGGCAGGCCTACGAGCAGTACTTC
V gene: TRBV12-2
D gene: NA
clone size: once
J gene: TRBJ2-7

CDR3 protein: CATTVGGPPTEAFF
CDR3 DNA: TGTGCCACCACCGTGGGGGGTCCCCCCACTGAAGCTTTCTTT
V gene: TRBV6-5
D gene: NA
clone size: NA
J gene: TRBJ1-1

CDR3 protein: CATLSLGPSFYGYTF
CDR3 DNA: TGTGCCACCTTGAGCTTGGGTCCTAGTTTCTATGGCTACACCTTC
V gene: TRBV7-9
D gene: NA
clone size: NA
J gene: TRBJ1-2

CDR3 protein: CSVDESGNQETQYF
CDR3 DNA: TGCAGCGTTGATGAGTCGGGGAACCAAGAGACCCAGTACTTC
V gene: TRBV29-1
D gene: NA
clone size: NA
J gene: TRBJ2-5

CDR3 protein: CASSQDSPGLGTEAFF
CDR3 DNA: TGTGCCAGCAGTCAGGACAGTCCCGGGTTGGGCACTGAAGCTTTCTTT
V gene: TRBV28
D gene: NA
clone size: NA
J gene: TRBJ1-1

CDR3 protein: CASSLYRDGYTF
CDR3 DNA: TGTGCCAGCAGCTTATACAGGGATGGCTACACCTTC
V gene: TRBV7-3
D gene: NA
clone size: NA
J gene: TRBJ1-2

CDR3 protein: CASRETGGNQPQHF
CDR3 DNA: TGTGCCAGCAGGGAAACAGGGGGCAATCAGCCCCAGCATTTT
V gene: TRBV2
D gene: TRBD1
clone size: NA
J gene: TRBJ1-5